Listed here is a single TCR beta chain. Its antigen is still unknown. These data belong to a study of T cells in localized non-small cell lung cancer. The study's findings and limits: An association was observed between higher blood T cell density and longer overall survival. Of the tissues analyzed, uninvolved adjacent lung showed maximal T cell clonality, greater than tumor. Multi-region tumor sequencing was not done, so intratumor heterogeneity could not be excluded.

The V end lost 2 bases, the J end lost 7 bases, and 6 bases lay between the germline ends. Germline lookup yields CDR1 SQVTM and CDR2 ANQGSEA. The CDR3 is made up of 11 amino acids. TCRdb keeps only in-frame clones here, not all; method: immunoSEQ multiplex PCR. The top ten hold around 3.9% of the sample, which has around 30,000 clones, 92% seen once. This TCR was recovered from a woman aged 35 to 70 with stage III lung adenocarcinoma. Material: peripheral blood mononuclear cells, obtained before any cancer treatment. This chain links TRBV29-1 with TRBJ2-1, with D unresolved. The CDR3: CSVEQLNEQFF. DNA of the CDR3: TGCAGCGTTGAACAGCTTAATGAGCAGTTCTTC.